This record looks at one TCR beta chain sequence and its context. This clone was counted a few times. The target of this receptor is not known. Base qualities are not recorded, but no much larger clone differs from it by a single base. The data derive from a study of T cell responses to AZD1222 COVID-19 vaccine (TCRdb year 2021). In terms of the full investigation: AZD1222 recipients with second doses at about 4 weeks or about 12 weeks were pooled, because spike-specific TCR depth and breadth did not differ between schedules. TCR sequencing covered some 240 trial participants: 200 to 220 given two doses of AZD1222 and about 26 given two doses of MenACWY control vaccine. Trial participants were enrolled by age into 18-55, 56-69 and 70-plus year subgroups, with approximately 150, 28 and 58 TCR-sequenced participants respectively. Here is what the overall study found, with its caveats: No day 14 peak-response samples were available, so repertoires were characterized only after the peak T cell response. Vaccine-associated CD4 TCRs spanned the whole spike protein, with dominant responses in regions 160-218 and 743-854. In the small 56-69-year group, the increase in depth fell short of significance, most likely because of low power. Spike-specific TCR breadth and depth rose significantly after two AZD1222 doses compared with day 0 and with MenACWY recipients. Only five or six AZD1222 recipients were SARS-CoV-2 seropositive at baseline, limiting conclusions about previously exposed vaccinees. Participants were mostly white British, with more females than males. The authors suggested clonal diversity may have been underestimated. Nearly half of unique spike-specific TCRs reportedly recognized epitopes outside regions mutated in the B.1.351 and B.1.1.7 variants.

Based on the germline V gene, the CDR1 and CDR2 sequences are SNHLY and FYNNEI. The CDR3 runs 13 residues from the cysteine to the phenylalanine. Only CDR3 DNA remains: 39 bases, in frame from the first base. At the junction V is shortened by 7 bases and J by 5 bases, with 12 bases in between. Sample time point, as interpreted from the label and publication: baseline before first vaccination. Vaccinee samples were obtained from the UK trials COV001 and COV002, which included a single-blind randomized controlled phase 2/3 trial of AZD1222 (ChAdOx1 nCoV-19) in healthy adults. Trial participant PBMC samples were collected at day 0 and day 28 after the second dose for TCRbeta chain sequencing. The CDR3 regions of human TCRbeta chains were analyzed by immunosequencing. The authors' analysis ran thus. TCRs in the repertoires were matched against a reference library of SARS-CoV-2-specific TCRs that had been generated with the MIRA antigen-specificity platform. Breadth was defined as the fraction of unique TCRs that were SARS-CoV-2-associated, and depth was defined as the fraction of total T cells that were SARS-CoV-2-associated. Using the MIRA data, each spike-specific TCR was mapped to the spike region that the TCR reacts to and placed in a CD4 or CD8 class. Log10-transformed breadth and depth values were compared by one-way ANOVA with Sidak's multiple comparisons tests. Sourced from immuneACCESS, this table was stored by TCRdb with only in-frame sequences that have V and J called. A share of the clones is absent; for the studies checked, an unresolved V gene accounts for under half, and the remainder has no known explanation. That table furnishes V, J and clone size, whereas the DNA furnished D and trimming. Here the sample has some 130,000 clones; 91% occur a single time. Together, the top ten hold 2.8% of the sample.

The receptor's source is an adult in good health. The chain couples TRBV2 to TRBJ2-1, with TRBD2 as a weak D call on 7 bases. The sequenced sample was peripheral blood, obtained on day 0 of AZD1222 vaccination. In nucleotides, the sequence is TGTGCCAGCATCCAGGGGAGGGACAATGAGCAGTTCTTC. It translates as CASIQGRDNEQFF.